This T cell receptor beta chain was identified in a study of beta chain features in type 1 diabetes. This clone was found a few times. Its antigen is still unknown. The study, taken as a whole, reports: When Type 1 diabetes patients were examined, their TCRB CDR3s proved moderately but significantly shorter in all four CD4+ subsets.

The isolated RNA, all of it, was reverse transcribed, so expressed TCRB transcripts were what got sequenced. Measured with immunoSEQ multiplex PCR; TCRdb has only the in-frame clones, and not every one. Counted here are some 290,000 clones, approximately 25% occurring once; the ten biggest clones make up about 0.012%. CDR3 size: 13 residues. CDR1 SGDLS and CDR2 YYNGEE come from the germline V gene. V lost 5 bases and J lost 9, with 15 bases in between. Sequences were obtained from naive CD4+ T cells from blood. The chain recombines TRBV9 with TRBJ2-1, with D perhaps TRBD1 (6 bases). This clonotype originated in a woman aged 25 to 39 with type 1 diabetes. The CDR3 DNA reads TGTGCCAGCAGACCTGGGGGCGAGGGTGAGCAGTTCTTC. Amino acid sequence: CASRPGGEGEQFF. The full variable domain, in which reference TRBV9 and TRBJ2-1 provide the parts outside the CDR3, is DSGVTQTPKHLITATGQRVTLRCSPRSGDLSVYWYQQSLDQGLQFLIQYYNGEERAKGNILERFSAQQFPDLHSELNLSSLELGDSALYFCASRPGGEGEQFFGPGTRLTVL.